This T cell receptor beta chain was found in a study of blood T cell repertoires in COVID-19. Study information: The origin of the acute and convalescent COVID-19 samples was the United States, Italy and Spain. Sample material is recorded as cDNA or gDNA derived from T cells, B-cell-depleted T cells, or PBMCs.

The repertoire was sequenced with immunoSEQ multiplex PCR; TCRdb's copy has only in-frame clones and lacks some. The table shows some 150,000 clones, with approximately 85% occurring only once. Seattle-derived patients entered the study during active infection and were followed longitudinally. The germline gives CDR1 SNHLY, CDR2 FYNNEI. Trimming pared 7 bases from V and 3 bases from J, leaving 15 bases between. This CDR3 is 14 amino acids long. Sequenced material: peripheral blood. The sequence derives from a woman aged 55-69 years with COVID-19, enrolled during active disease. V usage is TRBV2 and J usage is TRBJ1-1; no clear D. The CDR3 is CASMTAGVHTEAFF. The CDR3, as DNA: TGTGCCAGCATGACGGCGGGCGTTCACACTGAAGCTTTCTTT. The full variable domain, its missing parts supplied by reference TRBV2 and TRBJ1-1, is EPEVTQTPSHQVTQMGQEVILRCVPISNHLYFYWYRQILGQKVEFLVSFYNNEISEKSEIFDDQFSVERPDGSNFTLKIRSTKLEDSAMYFCASMTAGVHTEAFFGQGTRLTVV.